The 6 T cell receptor beta chains below were found in one sample sequenced in a study of blood T cell repertoires in COVID-19. Data came from immunoSEQ multiplex PCR; TCRdb stores just in-frame clones and leaves some out. The table has approximately 50,000 clones, 75% to 90% seen once. The sequencing input was peripheral blood. Source of these receptors: a human donor in a cohort sampled during active COVID-19.

This sequence joins TRBV9 and TRBJ2-3, with 7 bases identical to TRBD2. Germline V lookup: CDR1 SGDLS, CDR2 YYNGEE. V was clipped by 0 bases and J by 1 base; unmatched bases: 5. The CDR3 length is 16 residues. Written as DNA, the CDR3 is TGTGCCAGCAGCGTAGGCGTGGGAGGGGGCACAGATACGCAGTATTTT. Translated: CASSVGVGGGTDTQYF.

Regarding this clone: Additional DNA sequences in this sample encode the identical CDR3. The CDR3 sequence: CASSSPGLLNTEAFF. The CDR3 DNA reads TGTGCCAGCAGCTCACCGGGACTGCTGAACACTGAAGCTTTCTTT. V usage is TRBV7-9 and J usage is TRBJ1-1; the D gene is possibly TRBD1 (5 bases). Trimming cost V 4 bases and J 0 bases, with 12 bases left between them. The CDR3 contains 15 residues. The germline V gene encodes CDR1 SEHNR and CDR2 FQNEAQ (reference sequence).

V is TRBV27 and J is TRBJ1-2, with 10 positions matching TRBD1. The germline V gene has CDR1 MNHEY and CDR2 SMNVEV (reference sequence). The junction had 6 bases not matched to a gene; V was cut back by 8 bases and J by 0 bases. This CDR3 comprises 15 residues. The CDR3 sequence is CASGDDRGPNYGYTF. The CDR3 coding sequence is TGTGCCAGCGGGGACGACAGGGGGCCTAACTATGGCTACACCTTC.

The V and J genes are TRBV7-7 and TRBJ2-1, with TRBD2 identical over 8 bases. CDR1 is SSHAT, CDR2 FNYEAQ, per germline (reference sequence). The CDR3 extends over 15 amino acids. After removal of 5 bases from V and 0 bases from J, the junction contained 3 bases not matched to a gene. CDR3 sequence: CASSILAVSYNEQFF. In DNA form, the CDR3 reads TGTGCCAGCAGCATACTAGCGGTCTCCTACAATGAGCAGTTCTTC. Full variable domain (rest looked up from reference TRBV7-7 and TRBJ2-1): GAGVSQSPRYKVTKRGQDVTLRCDPISSHATLYWYQQALGQGPEFLTYFNYEAQPDKSGLPSDRFSAERPEGSISTLTIQRTEQRDSAMYRCASSILAVSYNEQFFGPGTRLTVL.

This clone has just a few counts. The chain carries TRBV11-2 and TRBJ2-7; 13 positions agree with TRBD2. Trimming took 3 bases from V and 3 from J; bases not matched to a gene: 2. The CDR3 has 15 amino acids. The germline CDR1 and CDR2 sequences are SGHAT and FQNNGV. CDR3 in amino acids: CASSLGLAGNYEQYF. CDR3 DNA: TGTGCCAGCAGCTTGGGACTAGCGGGGAACTACGAGCAGTACTTC.

The V gene is TRBV6-6, the J gene TRBJ2-4; 7 bases map to TRBD2. CDR3 length: 14 residues. CDR1 is MNHNY and CDR2 is SVGAGI in the germline V gene (reference sequence). After removal of 6 bases from V and 4 bases from J, the junction contained 6 bases not matched to a gene. This CDR3 is CASRDTSAKNIQYF. In nucleotides, the CDR3 is TGTGCCAGCAGGGATACTAGCGCTAAAAACATTCAGTACTTC.